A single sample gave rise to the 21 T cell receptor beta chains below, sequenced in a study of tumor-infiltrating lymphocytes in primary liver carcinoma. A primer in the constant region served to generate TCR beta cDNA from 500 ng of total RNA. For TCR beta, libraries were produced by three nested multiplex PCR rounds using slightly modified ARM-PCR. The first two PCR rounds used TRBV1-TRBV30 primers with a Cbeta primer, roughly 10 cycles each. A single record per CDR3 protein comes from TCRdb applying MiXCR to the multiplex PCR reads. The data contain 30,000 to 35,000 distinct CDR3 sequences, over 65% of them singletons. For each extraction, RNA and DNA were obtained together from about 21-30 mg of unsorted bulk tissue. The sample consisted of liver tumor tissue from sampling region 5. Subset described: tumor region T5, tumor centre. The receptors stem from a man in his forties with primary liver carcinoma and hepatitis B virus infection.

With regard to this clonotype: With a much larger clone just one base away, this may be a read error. The CDR3 sequence: CACSEVTDTQYF. In DNA form, the CDR3 reads TGTGCCTGCAGTGAGGTAACAGATACGCAGTATTTT. The chain is built from TRBV2 and TRBJ2-3; D is unresolved. Germline lookup yields CDR1 SNHLY and CDR2 FYNNEI. This CDR3 comprises 12 residues.

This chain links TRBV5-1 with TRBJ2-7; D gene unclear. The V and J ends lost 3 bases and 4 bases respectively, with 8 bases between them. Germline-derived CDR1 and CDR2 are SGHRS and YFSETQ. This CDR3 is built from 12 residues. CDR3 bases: TGCGCCAGCAGCTACTGGCGTTACGAGCAGTACTTC. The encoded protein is CASSYWRYEQYF.

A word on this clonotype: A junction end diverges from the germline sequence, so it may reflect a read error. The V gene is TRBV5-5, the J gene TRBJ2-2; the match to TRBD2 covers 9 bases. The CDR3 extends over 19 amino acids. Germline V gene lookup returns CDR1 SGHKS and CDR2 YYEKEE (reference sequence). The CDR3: CASSLVSPSSGSWTGELSF. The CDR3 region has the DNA TGTGCCAGCAGCTTGGTTTCTCCCAGTAGCGGGAGTTGGACCGGGGAGCTGTCTTTT.

CDR3 region: CASCSGRVGEQYF. For the CDR3, the DNA is TGTGCCAGCTGCTCGGGCAGGGTGGGCGAGCAGTACTTC. V gene TRBV11-2 combines with J gene TRBJ2-7, with TRBD1 as a possible D gene (5 bases). Deletions cut 8 bases from V and 6 bases from J, with 17 bases between. Germline V CDR1 and CDR2: SGHAT, FQNNGV. The CDR3 runs 13 residues. The complete variable domain, with remaining parts taken from reference TRBV11-2 and TRBJ2-7, reads EAGVAQSPRYKIIEKRQSVAFWCNPISGHATLYWYQQILGQGPKLLIQFQNNGVVDDSQLPKDRFSAERLKGVDSTLKIQPAKLEDSAVYLCASCSGRVGEQYFGPGTRLTVT.

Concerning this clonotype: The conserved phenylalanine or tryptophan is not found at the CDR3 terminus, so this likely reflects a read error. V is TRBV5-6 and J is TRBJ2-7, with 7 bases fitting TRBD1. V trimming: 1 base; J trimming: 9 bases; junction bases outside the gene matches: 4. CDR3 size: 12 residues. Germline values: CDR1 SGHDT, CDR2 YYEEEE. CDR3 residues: CASSLRGHVQYL. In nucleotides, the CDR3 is TGTGCCAGCAGCTTGAGGGGGCACGTGCAGTACCTC.

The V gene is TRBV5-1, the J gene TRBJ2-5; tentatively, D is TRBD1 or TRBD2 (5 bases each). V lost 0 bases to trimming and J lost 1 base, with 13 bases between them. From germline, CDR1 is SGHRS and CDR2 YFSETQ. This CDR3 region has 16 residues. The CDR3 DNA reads TGCGCCAGCAGCTTGGCCGGGCTGGGGACCCAAGAGACCCAGTACTTC. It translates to CASSLAGLGTQETQYF.

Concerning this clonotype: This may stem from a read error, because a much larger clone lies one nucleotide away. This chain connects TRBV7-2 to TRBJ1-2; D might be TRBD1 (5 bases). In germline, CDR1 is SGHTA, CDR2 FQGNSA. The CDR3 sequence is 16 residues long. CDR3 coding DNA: TGTGCCAGCAACTTAGATAACCGGGGCGCTTACTATGGCTACACCTTC. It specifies CASNLDNRGAYYGYTF.

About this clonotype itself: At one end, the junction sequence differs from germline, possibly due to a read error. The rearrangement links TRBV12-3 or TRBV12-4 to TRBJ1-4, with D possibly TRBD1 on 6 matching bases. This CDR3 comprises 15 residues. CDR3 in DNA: TGTACCAGCAGTCAACCGGACAGTGTAGCGGAAAAACTGTTTTTT. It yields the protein CTSSQPDSVAEKLFF.

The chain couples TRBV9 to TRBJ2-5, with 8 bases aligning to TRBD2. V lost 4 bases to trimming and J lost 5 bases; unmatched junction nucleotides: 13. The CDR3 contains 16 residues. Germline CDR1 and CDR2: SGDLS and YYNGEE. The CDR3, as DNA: TGTGCCAGCAGCCCCCGACCGACTAGCGCCGTCGAGACCCAGTACTTC. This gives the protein CASSPRPTSAVETQYF.

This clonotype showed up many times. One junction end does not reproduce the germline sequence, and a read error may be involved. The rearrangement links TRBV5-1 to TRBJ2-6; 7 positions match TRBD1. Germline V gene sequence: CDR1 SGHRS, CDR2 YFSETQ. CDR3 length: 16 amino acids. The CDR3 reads CTSSWGQNSGANVLTF. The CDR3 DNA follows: TGCACCAGCAGCTGGGGACAGAACTCTGGGGCCAACGTCCTGACTTTC.

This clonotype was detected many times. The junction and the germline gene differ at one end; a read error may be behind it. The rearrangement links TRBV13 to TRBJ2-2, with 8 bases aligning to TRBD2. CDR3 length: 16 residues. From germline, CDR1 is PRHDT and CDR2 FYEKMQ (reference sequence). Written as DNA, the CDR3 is TGTGCCAGCGGCTTAGCGCGGGAGGTTTACACCGGGGAGCTGTTTTTT. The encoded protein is CASGLAREVYTGELFF.

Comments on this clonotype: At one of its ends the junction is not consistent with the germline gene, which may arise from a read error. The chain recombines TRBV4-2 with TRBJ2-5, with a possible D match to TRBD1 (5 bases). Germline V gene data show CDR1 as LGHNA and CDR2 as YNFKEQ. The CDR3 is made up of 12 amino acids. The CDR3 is CTSSQGAETPYF. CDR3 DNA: TGTACCAGCAGCCAAGGGGCCGAGACCCCGTACTTC.

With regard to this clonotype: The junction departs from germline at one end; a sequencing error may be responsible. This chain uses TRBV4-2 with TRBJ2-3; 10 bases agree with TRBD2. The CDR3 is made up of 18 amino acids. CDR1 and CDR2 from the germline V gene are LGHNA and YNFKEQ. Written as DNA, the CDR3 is TGTGCTAGCAACCAAGTGGCGCTTCTAGCGGGGGCGACAGGTACGCAGTATTTT. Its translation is CASNQVALLAGATGTQYF.

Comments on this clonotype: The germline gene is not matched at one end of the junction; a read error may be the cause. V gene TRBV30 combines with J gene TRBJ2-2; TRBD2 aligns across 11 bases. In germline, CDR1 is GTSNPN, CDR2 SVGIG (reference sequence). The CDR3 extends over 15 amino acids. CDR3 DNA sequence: TGTGCCTGGAATGCACTAGCGGGAGAGGCCGGGGAGCTGCTTTTT. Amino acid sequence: CAWNALAGEAGELLF.

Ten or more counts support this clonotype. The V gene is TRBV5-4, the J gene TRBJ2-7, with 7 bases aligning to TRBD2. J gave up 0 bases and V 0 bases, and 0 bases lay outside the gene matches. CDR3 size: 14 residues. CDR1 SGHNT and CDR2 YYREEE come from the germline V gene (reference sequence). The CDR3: CASSLGGSSYEQYF. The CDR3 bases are TGTGCCAGCAGCTTGGGCGGGAGCTCCTACGAGCAGTACTTC.

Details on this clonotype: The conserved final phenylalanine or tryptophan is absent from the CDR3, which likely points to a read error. The chain's CDR3 is CASSRDRAGANVLTS. The CDR3 region has the DNA TGTGCCAGCAGCCGTGACAGGGCTGGGGCCAACGTCCTGACTTCC. The chain has TRBV6-5 and TRBJ2-6; 7 positions agree with TRBD1. The CDR3 loop spans 15 amino acids. The V and J ends lost 6 bases and 2 bases, in that order; junction bases with no gene match: 4. Germline lookup yields CDR1 MNHEY and CDR2 SVGAGI.

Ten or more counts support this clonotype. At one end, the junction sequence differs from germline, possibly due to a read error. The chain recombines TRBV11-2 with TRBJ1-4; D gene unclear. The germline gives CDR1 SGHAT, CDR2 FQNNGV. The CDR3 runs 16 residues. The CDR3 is CASGKTPGGANEKVFF. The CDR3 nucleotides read TGTGCCAGCGGCAAGACTCCAGGAGGAGCAAATGAAAAAGTGTTTTTT.

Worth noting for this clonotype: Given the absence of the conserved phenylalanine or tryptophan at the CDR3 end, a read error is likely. In DNA form, the CDR3 reads TGTGCCAGCAGCTTGGAATTAGGGGGAAGCACTGAAGCTTTCCTT. This gives the protein CASSLELGGSTEAFL. The V gene is TRBV5-6, the J gene TRBJ1-1; possible D gene TRBD1, 6 bases. Trimming took 0 bases from V and 4 from J, leaving 13 bases between them. The CDR3 is 15 residues long. Per germline, CDR1 SGHDT and CDR2 YYEEEE.

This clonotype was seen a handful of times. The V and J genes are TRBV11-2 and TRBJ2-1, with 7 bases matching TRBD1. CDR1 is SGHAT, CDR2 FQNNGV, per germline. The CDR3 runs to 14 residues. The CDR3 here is CVGSPRQGDNEQFF. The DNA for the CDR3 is TGTGTCGGCAGTCCACGACAGGGAGACAATGAGCAGTTCTTC.

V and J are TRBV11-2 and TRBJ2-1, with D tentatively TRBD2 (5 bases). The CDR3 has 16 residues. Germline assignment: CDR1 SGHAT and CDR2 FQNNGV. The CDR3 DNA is TGTGCAAGCTGCTTAGAACTCCTAACGGGAATGAATGAGCAGTTCTTC. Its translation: CASCLELLTGMNEQFF.

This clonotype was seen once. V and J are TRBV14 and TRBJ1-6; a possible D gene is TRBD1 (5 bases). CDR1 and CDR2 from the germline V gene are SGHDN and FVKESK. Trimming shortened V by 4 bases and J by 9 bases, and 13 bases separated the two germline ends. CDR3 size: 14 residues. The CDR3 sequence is CASSRGEFGSPLHF. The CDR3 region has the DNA TGTGCCAGCAGCCGGGGGGAATTTGGTTCACCCCTCCACTTT.